This T cell receptor beta chain emerged from a study of spatial heterogeneity in lung cancer. Whole-study context: Matched bulk RNA-seq provided a T cell module score, and TCR transcript counts in tumor regions correlated strongly with it.

The study, taken as a whole, reports: When ubiquitous and regional expanded TCRs were counted, their numbers tracked ubiquitous and regional nonsynonymous mutations, respectively. Tracking of tumor mutation counts was seen in expanded intratumoral alpha and beta TCR counts. Alpha and beta chain coverage of tumor T cells was estimated at about 7.6% and 13%, respectively.

TCRdb reprocessed the 5' RACE reads with MiXCR, giving one entry per CDR3 protein. The data show some 7,000 distinct CDR3 sequences, 11% to 15% seen once. The CDR3 totals 12 residues. The V gene's germline CDR1 is DFQATT and CDR2 SNEGSKA (reference sequence). Many counts were recorded for this clonotype. Its antigen is as yet unknown. Sample time point: sample taken at primary tumor resection. Sequencing was performed on whole RNA extracted from tumor and nontumor lung tissue, or from frozen PBMC, and the material was left unsorted. The chain is built from TRBV20-1 and TRBJ2-7; D is unclear. The TCR was taken from a female donor with early-stage non-small cell lung cancer. Sequencing was performed on lung tumor tissue, taken at surgery. CDR3 DNA sequence: TGCAGCGCCTCCGACACCTCCTACGAGCAGTACTTC. The encoded protein is CSASDTSYEQYF.